This T cell receptor (beta chain) is drawn from a study of regulatory T cells in long-lasting Graves disease. Trimming shortened V by 4 bases and J by 4 bases, and 11 bases separated the two germline ends. From germline, CDR1 is SGHRS and CDR2 YFSETQ. This CDR3 spans 13 amino acids. Time point defined: persistent/refractory GD, antithyroid drugs over 5 years with positive TRAb. PBMC RNA served as the TCR library source. Patients met American Thyroid Association criteria for Graves' disease. The patients were drawn from one endocrinology department in Xi'an, China. The authors built TCR beta libraries using iRepertoire HTBI primers and Arm-PCR of CDR3 regions. TCRdb called the multiplex PCR reads again in MiXCR, with one record for every CDR3 protein. The table lists around 500,000 distinct CDR3 sequences, less than 25% of them singletons.

The chain recombines TRBV5-1 with TRBJ2-5, with unresolved D. This TCR was sampled from a female donor with Graves disease. The starting material was peripheral blood mononuclear cells (PBMCs), obtained when the disease was refractory, from a patient treated with antithyroid drugs. Here the CDR3 DNA reads TGCGCCAGCAGCAGTGCTTGGGGAGAGACCCAGTACTTC. Its translation is CASSSAWGETQYF. Full variable domain (rest looked up from reference TRBV5-1 and TRBJ2-5): KAGVTQTPRYLIKTRGQQVTLSCSPISGHRSVSWYQQTPGQGLQFLFEYFSETQRNKGNFPGRFSGRQFSNSRSEMNVSTLELGDSALYLCASSSAWGETQYFGPGTRLLVL.